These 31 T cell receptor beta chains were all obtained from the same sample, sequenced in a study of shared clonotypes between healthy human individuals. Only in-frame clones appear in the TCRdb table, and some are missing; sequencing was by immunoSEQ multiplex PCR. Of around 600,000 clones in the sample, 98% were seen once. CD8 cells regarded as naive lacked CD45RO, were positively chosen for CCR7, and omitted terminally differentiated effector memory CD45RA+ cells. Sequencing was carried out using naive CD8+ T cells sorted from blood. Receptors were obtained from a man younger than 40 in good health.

Here the CDR3 DNA reads TGTGCCAGTAGTCCGCTGGGGACTAGCGTAGCTAGCACAGATACGCAGTATTTT. Translating it yields CASSPLGTSVASTDTQYF. This chain uses TRBV19 with TRBJ2-3, with 10 positions matching TRBD2. The CDR3 has 18 residues. V gave up 5 bases and J gave up 0 bases; unmatched junction bases: 11. Germline V CDR1 and CDR2: LNHDA, SQIVND (reference sequence).

The CDR3 here is CASSSSTAGGLKETQYF. The CDR3 DNA follows: TGTGCCAGCAGCTCCTCTACAGCGGGAGGCCTAAAAGAGACCCAGTACTTC. The chain is built from TRBV7-9 and TRBJ2-5; TRBD2 matches 9 bases. The germline CDR1 and CDR2 sequences are SEHNR and FQNEAQ (reference sequence). The V gene end was trimmed by 4 bases and the J gene end by 3 bases; junction bases not matched to a gene: 12. The CDR3 sequence is 17 residues long.

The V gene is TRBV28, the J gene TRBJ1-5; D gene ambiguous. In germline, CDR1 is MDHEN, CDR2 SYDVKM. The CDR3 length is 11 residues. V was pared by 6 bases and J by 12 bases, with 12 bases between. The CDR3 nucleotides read TGTGCCAGCAGATTTACGCCGGACCAGCATTTT. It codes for CASRFTPDQHF.

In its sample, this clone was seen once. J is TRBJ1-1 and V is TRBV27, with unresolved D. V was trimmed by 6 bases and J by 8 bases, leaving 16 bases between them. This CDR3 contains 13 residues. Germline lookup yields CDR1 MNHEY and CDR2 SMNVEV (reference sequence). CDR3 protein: CASRGWSEGEAFF. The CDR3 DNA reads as TGTGCCAGCAGGGGGTGGAGTGAGGGAGAAGCTTTCTTT.

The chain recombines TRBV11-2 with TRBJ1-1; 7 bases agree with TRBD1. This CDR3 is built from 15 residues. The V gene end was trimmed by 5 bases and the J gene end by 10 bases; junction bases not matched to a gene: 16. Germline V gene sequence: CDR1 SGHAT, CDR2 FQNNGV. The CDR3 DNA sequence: TGTGCCAGCAGCCTCCCCAGGGGGGGGCCATCCCGAGCTTTCTTT. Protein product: CASSLPRGGPSRAFF.

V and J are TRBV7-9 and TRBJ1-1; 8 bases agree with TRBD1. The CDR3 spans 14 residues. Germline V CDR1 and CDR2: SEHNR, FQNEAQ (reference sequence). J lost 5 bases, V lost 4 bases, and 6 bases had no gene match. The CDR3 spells CASSSTGGRTEAFF. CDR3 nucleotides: TGTGCCAGCAGCTCAACAGGGGGACGGACTGAAGCTTTCTTT.

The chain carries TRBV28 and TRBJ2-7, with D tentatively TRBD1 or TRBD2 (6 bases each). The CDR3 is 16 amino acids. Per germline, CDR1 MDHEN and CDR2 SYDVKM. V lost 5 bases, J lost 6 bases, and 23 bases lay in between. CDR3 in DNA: TGTGCCAGCAGTCTCTACCCGGGGGCTGCGGGTGGCGAGCAGTACTTC. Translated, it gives CASSLYPGAAGGEQYF. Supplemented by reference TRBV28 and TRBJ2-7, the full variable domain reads DVKVTQSSRYLVKRTGEKVFLECVQDMDHENMFWYRQDPGLGLRLIYFSYDVKMKEKGDIPEGYSVSREKKERFSLILESASTNQTSMYLCASSLYPGAAGGEQYFGPGTRLTVT.

The CDR3 coding sequence is TGTGCCAGCACCGAACTGACTGGAAAGGTTACAGATACGCAGTATTTT. Its protein is CASTELTGKVTDTQYF. The chain links TRBV2 to TRBJ2-3, with unresolved D. This CDR3 is 16 amino acids long. CDR1 SNHLY and CDR2 FYNNEI come from the germline V gene. V shed 7 bases and J shed 3 bases, with 20 bases lying between them.

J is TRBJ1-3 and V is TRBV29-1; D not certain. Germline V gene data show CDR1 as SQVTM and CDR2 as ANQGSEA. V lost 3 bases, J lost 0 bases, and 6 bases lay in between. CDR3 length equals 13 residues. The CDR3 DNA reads TGCAGCGTTGAGGGCCTCTCTGGAAACACCATATATTTT. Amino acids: CSVEGLSGNTIYF.

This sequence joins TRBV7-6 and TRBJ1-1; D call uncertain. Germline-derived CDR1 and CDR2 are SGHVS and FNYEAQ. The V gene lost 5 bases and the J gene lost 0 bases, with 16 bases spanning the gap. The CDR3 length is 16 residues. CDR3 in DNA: TGTGCCAGCAGCCGTAGAGGGCCCGATATGAACACTGAAGCTTTCTTT. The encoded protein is CASSRRGPDMNTEAFF.

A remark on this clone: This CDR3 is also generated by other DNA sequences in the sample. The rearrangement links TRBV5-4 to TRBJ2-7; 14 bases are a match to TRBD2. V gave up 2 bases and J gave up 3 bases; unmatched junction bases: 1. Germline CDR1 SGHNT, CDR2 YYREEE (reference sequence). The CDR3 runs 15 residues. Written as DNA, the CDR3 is TGTGCCAGCAGCTTTGGGACTAGCGGGAGCTACGAGCAGTACTTC. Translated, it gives CASSFGTSGSYEQYF.

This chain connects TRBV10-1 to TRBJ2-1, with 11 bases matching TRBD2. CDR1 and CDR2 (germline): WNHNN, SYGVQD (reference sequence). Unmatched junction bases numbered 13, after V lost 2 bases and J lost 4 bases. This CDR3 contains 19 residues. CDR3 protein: CASSEGGLAGVNPYNEQFF. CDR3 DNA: TGCGCCAGCAGTGAGGGCGGACTAGCGGGTGTCAATCCATACAATGAGCAGTTCTTC.

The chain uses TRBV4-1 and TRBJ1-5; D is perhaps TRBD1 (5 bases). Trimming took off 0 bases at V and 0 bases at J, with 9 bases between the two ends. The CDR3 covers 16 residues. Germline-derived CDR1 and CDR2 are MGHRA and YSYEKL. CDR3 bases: TGCGCCAGCAGCCAAGAGTTGACAGCTAGCAATCAGCCCCAGCATTTT. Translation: CASSQELTASNQPQHF.

CDR3 sequence (DNA): TGCGCCAGCAGCTTAGGACAGGGTGAGACCTACGAGCAGTACTTC. Protein product: CASSLGQGETYEQYF. The chain employs TRBV5-1 and TRBJ2-7; 8 nucleotides line up with TRBD1. CDR1 and CDR2 from the germline V gene are SGHRS and YFSETQ. V shed 2 bases, J shed 2 bases, and the junction held 6 bases outside the gene matches. CDR3 length: 15 amino acids.

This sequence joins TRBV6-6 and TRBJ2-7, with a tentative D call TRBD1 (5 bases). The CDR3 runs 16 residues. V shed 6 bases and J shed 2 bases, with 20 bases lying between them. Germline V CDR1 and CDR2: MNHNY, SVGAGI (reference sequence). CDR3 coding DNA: TGTGCCAGCAGAACCACCTCGACAGTTACCCCCTACGAGCAGTACTTC. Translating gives CASRTTSTVTPYEQYF.

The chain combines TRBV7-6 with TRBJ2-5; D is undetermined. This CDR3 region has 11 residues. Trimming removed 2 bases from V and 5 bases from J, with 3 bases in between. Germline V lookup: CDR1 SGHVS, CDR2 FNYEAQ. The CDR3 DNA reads TGTGCCAGCAGCTTATGGGAGACCCAGTACTTC. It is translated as CASSLWETQYF.

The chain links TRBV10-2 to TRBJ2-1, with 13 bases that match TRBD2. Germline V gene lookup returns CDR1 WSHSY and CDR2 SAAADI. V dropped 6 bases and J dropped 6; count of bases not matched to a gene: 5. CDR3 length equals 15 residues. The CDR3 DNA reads TGCGCCAGCAGGCCGGGACTAGCGGGGTTCAATGAGCAGTTCTTC. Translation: CASRPGLAGFNEQFF.

The CDR3 loop is CASSYKSGSGYTF. CDR3 in DNA: TGTGCCAGCAGTTACAAATCAGGTTCTGGCTACACCTTC. The chain uses TRBV6-5 and TRBJ1-2; D gene uncertain. V lost 2 bases to trimming and J lost 7 bases, with 11 bases between them. The germline gives CDR1 MNHEY, CDR2 SVGAGI. The CDR3 has 13 residues.

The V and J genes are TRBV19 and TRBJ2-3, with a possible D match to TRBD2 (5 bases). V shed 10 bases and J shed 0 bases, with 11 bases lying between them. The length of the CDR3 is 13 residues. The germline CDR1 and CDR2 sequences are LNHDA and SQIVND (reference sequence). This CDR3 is CATARGSTDTQYF. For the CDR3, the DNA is TGTGCCACAGCCCGCGGGAGCACAGATACGCAGTATTTT.

CDR3 amino acids: CASSQDRTDGYSNQPQHF. CDR3 bases: TGCGCCAGCAGCCAAGATAGAACCGACGGGTATAGCAATCAGCCCCAGCATTTT. This chain uses TRBV4-1 with TRBJ1-5; D ambiguous. Per the germline V gene, CDR1 is MGHRA and CDR2 is YSYEKL. Trimming left V 0 bases short and J 0 bases short, with 15 bases between. The CDR3 is 18 amino acids.

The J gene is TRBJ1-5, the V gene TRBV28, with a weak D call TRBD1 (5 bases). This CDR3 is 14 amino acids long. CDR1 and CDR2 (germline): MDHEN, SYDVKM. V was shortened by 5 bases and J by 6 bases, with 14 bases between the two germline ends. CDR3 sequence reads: CASSLGHGPQPQHF. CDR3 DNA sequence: TGTGCCAGCAGTCTCGGACACGGTCCTCAGCCCCAGCATTTT.

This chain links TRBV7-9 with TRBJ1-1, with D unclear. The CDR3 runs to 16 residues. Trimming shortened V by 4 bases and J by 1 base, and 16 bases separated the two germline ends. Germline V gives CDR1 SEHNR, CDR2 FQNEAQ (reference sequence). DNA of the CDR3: TGTGCCAGCAGCTCAGGACCGTTAATTCCGAACACTGAAGCTTTCTTT. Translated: CASSSGPLIPNTEAFF.

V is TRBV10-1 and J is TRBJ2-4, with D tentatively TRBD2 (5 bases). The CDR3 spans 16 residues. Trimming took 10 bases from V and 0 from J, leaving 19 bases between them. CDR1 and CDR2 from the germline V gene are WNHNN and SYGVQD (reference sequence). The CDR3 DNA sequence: TGCGCCACCCAAAAATTGGAGCGGCTAGCCAAAAACATTCAGTACTTC. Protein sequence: CATQKLERLAKNIQYF.

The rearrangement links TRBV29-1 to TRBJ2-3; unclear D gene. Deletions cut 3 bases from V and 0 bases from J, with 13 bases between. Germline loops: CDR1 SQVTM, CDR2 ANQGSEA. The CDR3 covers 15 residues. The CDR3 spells CSVEDDAISTDTQYF. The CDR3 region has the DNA TGCAGCGTTGAGGATGACGCTATTAGCACAGATACGCAGTATTTT.

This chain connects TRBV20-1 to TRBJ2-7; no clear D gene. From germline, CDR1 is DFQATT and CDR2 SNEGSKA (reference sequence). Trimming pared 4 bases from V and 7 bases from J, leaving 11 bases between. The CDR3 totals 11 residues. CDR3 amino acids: CSAKWAREQYF. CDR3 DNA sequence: TGCAGTGCTAAATGGGCCCGGGAGCAGTACTTC.

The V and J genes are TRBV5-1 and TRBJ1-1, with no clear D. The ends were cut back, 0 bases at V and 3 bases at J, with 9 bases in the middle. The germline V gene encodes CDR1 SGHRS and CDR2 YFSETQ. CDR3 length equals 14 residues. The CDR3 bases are TGCGCCAGCAGCTTGGAGGACGGATACACTGAAGCTTTCTTT. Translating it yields CASSLEDGYTEAFF.

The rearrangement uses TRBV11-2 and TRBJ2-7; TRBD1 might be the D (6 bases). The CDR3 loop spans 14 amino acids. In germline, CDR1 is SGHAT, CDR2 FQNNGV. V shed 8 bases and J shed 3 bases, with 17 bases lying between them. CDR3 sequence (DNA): TGTGCCAGCCTGGACCGGGACACCTACTACGAGCAGTACTTC. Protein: CASLDRDTYYEQYF.

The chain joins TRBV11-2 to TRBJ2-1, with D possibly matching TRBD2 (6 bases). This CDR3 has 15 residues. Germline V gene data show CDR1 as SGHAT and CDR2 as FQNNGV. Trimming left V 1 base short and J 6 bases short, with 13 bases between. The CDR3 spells CASSLGAGWGNEQFF. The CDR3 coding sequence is TGTGCCAGCAGCTTAGGAGCGGGCTGGGGCAATGAGCAGTTCTTC.

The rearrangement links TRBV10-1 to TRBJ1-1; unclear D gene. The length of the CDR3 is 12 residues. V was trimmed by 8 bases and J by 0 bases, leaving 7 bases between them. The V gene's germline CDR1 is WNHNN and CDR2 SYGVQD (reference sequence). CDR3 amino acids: CASPTVNTEAFF. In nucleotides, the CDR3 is TGCGCCAGCCCAACAGTGAACACTGAAGCTTTCTTT.

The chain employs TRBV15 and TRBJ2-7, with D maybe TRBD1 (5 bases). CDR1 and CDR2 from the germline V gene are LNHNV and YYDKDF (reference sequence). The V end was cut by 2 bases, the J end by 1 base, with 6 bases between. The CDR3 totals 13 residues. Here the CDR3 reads CATSRKGSYEQYF. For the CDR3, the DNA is TGTGCCACCAGCAGAAAGGGGTCCTACGAGCAGTACTTC.

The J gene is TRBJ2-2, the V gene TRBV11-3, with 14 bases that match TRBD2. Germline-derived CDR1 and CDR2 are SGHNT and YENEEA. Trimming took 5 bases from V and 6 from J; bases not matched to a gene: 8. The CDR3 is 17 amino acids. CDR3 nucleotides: TGTGCCAGCAGCCCAACTGGGACTAGCGGGAGCCCCGGGGAGCTGTTTTTT. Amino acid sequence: CASSPTGTSGSPGELFF. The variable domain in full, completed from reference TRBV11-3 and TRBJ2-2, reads EAGVVQSPRYKIIEKKQPVAFWCNPISGHNTLYWYLQNLGQGPELLIRYENEEAVDDSQLPKDRFSAERLKGVDSTLKIQPAELGDSAVYLCASSPTGTSGSPGELFFGEGSRLTVL.